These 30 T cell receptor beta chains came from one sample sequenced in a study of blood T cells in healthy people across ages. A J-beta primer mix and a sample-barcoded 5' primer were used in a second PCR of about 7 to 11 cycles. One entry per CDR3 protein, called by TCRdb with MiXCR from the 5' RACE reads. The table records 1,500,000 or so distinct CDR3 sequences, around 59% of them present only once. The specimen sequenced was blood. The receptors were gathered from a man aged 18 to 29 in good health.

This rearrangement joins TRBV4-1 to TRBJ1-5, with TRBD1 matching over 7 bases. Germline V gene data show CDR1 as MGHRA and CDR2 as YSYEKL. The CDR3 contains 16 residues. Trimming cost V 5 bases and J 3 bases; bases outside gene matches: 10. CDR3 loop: CASSSRTGGLNQPQHF. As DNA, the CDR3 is TGCGCCAGCAGCTCAAGGACAGGCGGCCTCAATCAGCCCCAGCATTTT.

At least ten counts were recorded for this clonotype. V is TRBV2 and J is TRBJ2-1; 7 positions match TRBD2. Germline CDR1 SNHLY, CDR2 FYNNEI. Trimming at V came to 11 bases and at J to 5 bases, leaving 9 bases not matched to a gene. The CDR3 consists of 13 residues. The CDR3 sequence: CAGAGGTHNEQFF. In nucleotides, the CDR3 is TGTGCCGGCGCCGGGGGGACTCACAATGAGCAGTTCTTC.

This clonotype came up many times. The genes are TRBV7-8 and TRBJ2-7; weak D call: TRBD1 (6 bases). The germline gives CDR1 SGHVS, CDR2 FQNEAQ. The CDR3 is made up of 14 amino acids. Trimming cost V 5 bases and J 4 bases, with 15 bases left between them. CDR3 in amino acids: CASSRQVPLYEQYF. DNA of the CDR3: TGTGCCAGCAGCCGACAGGTGCCCCTTTACGAGCAGTACTTC.

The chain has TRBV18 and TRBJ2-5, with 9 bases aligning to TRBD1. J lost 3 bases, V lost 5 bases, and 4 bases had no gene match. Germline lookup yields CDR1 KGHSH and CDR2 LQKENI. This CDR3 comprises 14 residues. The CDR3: CASSTGTGKETQYF. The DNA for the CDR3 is TGTGCCAGCTCAACCGGGACAGGGAAAGAGACCCAGTACTTC.

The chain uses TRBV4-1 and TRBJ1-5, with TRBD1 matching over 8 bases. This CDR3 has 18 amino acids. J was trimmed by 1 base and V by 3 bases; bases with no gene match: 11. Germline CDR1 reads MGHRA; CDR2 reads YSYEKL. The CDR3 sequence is CASSHFLRGRGSNQPQHF. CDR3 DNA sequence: TGCGCCAGCAGCCATTTTCTCAGGGGGCGTGGGAGCAATCAGCCCCAGCATTTT.

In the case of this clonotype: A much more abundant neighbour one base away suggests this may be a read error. CDR3 nucleotides: TGTGCCAGCAGGGGACAGGGGAAGGGCTACACCTTC. Its protein is CASRGQGKGYTF. V gene TRBV2 combines with J gene TRBJ1-2, with 10 bases that match TRBD1. The ends lost 6 bases at V and 8 bases at J; junction bases unmatched: 3. The CDR3 loop spans 12 amino acids. Germline V gene lookup returns CDR1 SNHLY and CDR2 FYNNEI.

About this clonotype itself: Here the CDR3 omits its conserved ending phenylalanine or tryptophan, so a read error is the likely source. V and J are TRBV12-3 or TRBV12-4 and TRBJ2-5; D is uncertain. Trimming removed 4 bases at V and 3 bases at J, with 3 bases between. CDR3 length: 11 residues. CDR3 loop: CASSSEETQYY. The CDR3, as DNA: TGTGCCAGCAGTTCTGAAGAGACCCAGTACTAC.

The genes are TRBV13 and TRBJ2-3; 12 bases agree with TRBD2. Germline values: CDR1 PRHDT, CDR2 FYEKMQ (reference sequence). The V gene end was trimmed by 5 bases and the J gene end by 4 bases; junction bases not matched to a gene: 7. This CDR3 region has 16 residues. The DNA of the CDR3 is TGTGCCAGCAGCATCCGGACTAGCGGGGCTCCAGATACGCAGTATTTT. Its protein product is CASSIRTSGAPDTQYF.

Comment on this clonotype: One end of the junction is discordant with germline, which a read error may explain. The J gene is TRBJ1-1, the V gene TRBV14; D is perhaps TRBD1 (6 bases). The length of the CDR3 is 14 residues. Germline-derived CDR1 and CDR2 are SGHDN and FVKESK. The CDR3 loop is CASGQEGGNTEAFF. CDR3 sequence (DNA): TGTGCCAGCGGCCAAGAAGGGGGTAACACTGAAGCTTTCTTT.

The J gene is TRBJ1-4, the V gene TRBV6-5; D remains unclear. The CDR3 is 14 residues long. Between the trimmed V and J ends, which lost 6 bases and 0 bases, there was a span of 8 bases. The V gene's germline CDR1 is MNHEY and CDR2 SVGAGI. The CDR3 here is CASRPRPTNEKLFF. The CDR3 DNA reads TGTGCCAGCAGGCCAAGACCAACTAATGAAAAACTGTTTTTT.

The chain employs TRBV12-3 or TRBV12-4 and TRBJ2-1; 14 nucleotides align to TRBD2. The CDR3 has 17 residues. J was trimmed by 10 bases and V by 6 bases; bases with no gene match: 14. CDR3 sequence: CASSPRGLAGDSSEQFF. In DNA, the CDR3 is TGTGCCAGCAGCCCCAGGGGACTAGCGGGAGATTCGTCCGAGCAGTTCTTC.

CDR3 region: CASSRLAPNTGELFF. For the CDR3, the DNA is TGTGCCAGCAGTCGACTAGCGCCGAACACCGGGGAGCTGTTTTTT. This chain joins TRBV6-5 and TRBJ2-2; 8 bases align to TRBD2. CDR3 size: 15 residues. CDR1 and CDR2 (germline): MNHEY, SVGAGI. Unmatched junction bases numbered 2, after V lost 5 bases and J lost 0 bases.

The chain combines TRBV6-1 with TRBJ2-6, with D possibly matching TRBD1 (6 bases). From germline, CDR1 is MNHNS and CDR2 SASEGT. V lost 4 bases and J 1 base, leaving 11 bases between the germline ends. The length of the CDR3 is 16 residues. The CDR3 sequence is CASSAPDRSGANVLTF. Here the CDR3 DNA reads TGTGCCAGCAGTGCACCTGACAGGTCTGGGGCCAACGTCCTGACTTTC.

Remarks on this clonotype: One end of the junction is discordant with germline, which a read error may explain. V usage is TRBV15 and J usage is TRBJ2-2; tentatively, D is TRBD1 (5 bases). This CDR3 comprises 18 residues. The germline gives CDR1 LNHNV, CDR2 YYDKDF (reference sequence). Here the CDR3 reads CATSGEGVQGQNTGELFF. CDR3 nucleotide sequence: TGTGCCACCAGCGGAGAAGGTGTCCAGGGCCAGAACACCGGGGAGCTGTTTTTT.

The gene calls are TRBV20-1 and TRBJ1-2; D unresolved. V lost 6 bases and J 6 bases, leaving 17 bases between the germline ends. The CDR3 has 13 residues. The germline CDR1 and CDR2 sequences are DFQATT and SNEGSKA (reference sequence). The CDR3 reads CSASPGEGNGYTF. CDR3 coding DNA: TGCAGTGCATCCCCAGGAGAGGGAAATGGCTACACCTTC.

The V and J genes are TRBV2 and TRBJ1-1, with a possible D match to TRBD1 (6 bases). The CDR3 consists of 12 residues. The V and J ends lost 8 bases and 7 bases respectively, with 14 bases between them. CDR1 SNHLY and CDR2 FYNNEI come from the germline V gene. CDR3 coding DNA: TGTGCCAGCGGGGAACAGGGTTTTGAAGCTTTCTTT. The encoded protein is CASGEQGFEAFF.

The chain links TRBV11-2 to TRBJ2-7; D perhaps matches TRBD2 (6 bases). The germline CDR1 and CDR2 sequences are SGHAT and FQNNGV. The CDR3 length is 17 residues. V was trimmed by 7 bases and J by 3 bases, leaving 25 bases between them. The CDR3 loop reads CASTTPRLGPIIYEQYF. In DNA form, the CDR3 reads TGTGCCAGCACCACTCCACGACTAGGGCCTATAATCTACGAGCAGTACTTC.

The CDR3 DNA sequence: TGTGCCAGTGACAGGGGGCTTGATCAGCCCCAGCATTTT. Protein sequence: CASDRGLDQPQHF. The chain links TRBV19 to TRBJ1-5; the match to TRBD1 covers 10 bases. There are 13 residues in the CDR3. Germline V gene lookup returns CDR1 LNHDA and CDR2 SQIVND (reference sequence). The ends lost 8 bases at V and 5 bases at J; junction bases unmatched: 3.

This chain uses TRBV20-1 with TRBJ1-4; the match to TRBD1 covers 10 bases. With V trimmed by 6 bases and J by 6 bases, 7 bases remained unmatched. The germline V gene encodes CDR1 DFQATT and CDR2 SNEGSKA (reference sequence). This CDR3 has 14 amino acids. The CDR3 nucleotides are TGCAGTGCGCCGAGGACAGGGGGATATGAAAAACTGTTTTTT. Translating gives CSAPRTGGYEKLFF.

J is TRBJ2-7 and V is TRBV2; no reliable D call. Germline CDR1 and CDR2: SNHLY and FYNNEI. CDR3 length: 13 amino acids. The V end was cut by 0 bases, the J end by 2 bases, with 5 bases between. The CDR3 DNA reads TGTGCCAGCAGTGAAGCGCTTACCTACGAGCAGTACTTC. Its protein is CASSEALTYEQYF.

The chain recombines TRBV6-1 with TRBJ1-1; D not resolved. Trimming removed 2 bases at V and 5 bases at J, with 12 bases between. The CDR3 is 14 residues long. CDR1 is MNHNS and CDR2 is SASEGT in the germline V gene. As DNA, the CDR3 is TGTGCCAGCAGTGAAAGTTGGATGGGAACTGAAGCTTTCTTT. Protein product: CASSESWMGTEAFF.

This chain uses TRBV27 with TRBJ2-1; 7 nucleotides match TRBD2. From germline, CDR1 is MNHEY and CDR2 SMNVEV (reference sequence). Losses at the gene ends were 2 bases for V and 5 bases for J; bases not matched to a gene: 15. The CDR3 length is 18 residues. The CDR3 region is CASSLTLTLASTNNEQFF. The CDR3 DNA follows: TGTGCCAGCAGTTTAACACTAACACTAGCGAGTACGAACAATGAGCAGTTCTTC.

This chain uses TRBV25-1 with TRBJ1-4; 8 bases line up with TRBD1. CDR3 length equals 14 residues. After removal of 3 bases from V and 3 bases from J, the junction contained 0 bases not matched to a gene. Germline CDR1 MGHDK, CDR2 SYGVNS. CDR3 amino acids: CASSETGANEKLFF. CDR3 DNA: TGTGCCAGCAGTGAGACAGGGGCTAATGAAAAACTGTTTTTT.

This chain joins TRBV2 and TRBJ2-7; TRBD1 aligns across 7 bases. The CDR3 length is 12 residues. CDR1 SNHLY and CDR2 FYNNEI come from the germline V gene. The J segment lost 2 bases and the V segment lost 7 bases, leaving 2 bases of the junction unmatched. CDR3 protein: CASKGQTYEQYF. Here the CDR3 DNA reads TGTGCCAGCAAGGGACAGACCTACGAGCAGTACTTC.

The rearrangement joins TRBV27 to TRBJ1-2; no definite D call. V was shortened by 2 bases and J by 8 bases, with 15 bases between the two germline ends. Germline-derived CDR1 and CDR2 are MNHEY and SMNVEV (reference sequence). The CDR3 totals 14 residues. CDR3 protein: CASSLHSSILGYTF. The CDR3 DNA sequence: TGTGCCAGCAGTTTACACAGCAGTATATTGGGCTACACCTTC.

The CDR3 coding sequence is TGTGCCAGCTCACCATTAGCTAGCGGGGCCAATCAAGAGACCCAGTACTTC. This codes for CASSPLASGANQETQYF. The chain employs TRBV18 and TRBJ2-5; 9 bases match TRBD2. The length of the CDR3 is 17 residues. Germline assignment: CDR1 KGHSH and CDR2 LQKENI. With V trimmed by 2 bases and J by 2 bases, 9 bases remained unmatched.

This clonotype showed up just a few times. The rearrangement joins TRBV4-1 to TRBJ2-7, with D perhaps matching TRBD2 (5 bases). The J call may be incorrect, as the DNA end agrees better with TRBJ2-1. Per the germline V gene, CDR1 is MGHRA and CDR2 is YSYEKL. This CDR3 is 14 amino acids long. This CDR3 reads CASSQVRGWDEQFF. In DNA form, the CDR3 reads TGCGCCAGCAGCCAAGTGAGAGGGTGGGATGAGCAGTTCTTC.

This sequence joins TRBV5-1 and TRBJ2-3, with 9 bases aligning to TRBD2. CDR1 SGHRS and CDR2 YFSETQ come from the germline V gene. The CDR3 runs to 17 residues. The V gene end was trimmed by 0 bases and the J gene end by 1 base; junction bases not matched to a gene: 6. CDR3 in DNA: TGCGCCAGCAGCTTGGCCGTTGCGGGAGGGGGCACAGATACGCAGTATTTT. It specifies CASSLAVAGGGTDTQYF.

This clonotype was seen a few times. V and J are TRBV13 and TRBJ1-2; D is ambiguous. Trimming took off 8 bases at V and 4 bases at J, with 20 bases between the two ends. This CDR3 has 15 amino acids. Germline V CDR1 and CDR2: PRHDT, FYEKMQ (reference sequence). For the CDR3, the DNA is TGTGCCAGCGCGATTTCAGGCTCGCTTGGCTATGGCTACACCTTC. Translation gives CASAISGSLGYGYTF. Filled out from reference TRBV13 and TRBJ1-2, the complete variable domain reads AAGVIQSPRHLIKEKRETATLKCYPIPRHDTVYWYQQGPGQDPQFLISFYEKMQSDKGSIPDRFSAQQFSDYHSELNMSSLELGDSALYFCASAISGSLGYGYTFGSGTRLTVV.

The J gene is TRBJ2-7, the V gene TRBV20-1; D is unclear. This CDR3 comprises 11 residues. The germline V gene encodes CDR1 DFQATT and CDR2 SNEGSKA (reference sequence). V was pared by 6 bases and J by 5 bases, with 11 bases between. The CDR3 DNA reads TGCAGTGCCGGTGGACGAGACGAGCAGTACTTC. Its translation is CSAGGRDEQYF.